Each of the 11 T cell receptor beta chains below was sequenced from the same sample in a study of T-cell memory formation after mild COVID-19. MiXCR, run by TCRdb on the 5' RACE reads, gives a single entry per CDR3 protein. Altogether 530,000 or so distinct CDR3 sequences are present, roughly 17% being singletons, with the ten largest covering less than 10%. Sequencing used PBMCs or a T cell subset sorted from them (not recorded which). These receptors were taken from an adult woman who had mild COVID-19 (a few samples of this study predate the infection). Cell type and time point are not known.

The chain has TRBV20-1 and TRBJ2-1; D is perhaps TRBD1 or TRBD2 (5 bases each). The V gene's germline CDR1 is DFQATT and CDR2 SNEGSKA (reference sequence). V was trimmed by 1 base and J by 2 bases, leaving 12 bases between them. The CDR3 spans 15 residues. This CDR3 reads CSARGLEGPYNEQFF. CDR3 DNA sequence: TGCAGTGCTAGAGGGCTTGAGGGGCCCTACAATGAGCAGTTCTTC.

This chain uses TRBV19 with TRBJ1-5; D is unclear. Trimming pared 5 bases from V and 0 bases from J, leaving 14 bases between. The V gene's germline CDR1 is LNHDA and CDR2 SQIVND (reference sequence). The CDR3 loop spans 16 amino acids. CDR3 region: CASSPLRTYSNQPQHF. The CDR3 DNA reads as TGTGCCAGTAGTCCCCTGAGGACTTATAGCAATCAGCCCCAGCATTTT.

There are a few counts of this clonotype. The gene calls are TRBV7-8 and TRBJ1-4; 8 bases line up with TRBD1. Trimming took 1 base from V and 5 from J; bases not matched to a gene: 3. Germline V CDR1 and CDR2: SGHVS, FQNEAQ. The CDR3 contains 15 residues. This chain's CDR3 is CASSLENRGNEKLFF. CDR3 coding DNA: TGTGCCAGCAGCTTAGAGAACAGGGGGAATGAAAAACTGTTTTTT.

The chain combines TRBV7-6 with TRBJ2-4, with 11 bases aligning to TRBD2. The junction had 6 bases not matched to a gene; V was cut back by 3 bases and J by 8 bases. The CDR3 is 15 amino acids. Germline lookup yields CDR1 SGHVS and CDR2 FNYEAQ. This CDR3 is CASSFSGREGDIQYF. For the CDR3, the DNA is TGTGCCAGCAGCTTTAGCGGGAGGGAGGGGGACATTCAGTACTTC.

J is TRBJ2-5 and V is TRBV18, with D unresolved. The germline gives CDR1 KGHSH, CDR2 LQKENI. The ends were cut back, 3 bases at V and 1 base at J, with 6 bases in the middle. This CDR3 comprises 13 residues. The CDR3 sequence is CASSPQLQETQYF. The CDR3 DNA reads TGTGCCAGCTCACCCCAACTCCAAGAGACCCAGTACTTC.

J is TRBJ2-3 and V is TRBV24-1; D perhaps matches TRBD2 (6 bases). The V end was cut by 3 bases, the J end by 0 bases, with 9 bases between. The CDR3 consists of 15 residues. Germline V lookup: CDR1 KGHDR, CDR2 SFDVKD. In DNA, the CDR3 is TGTGCCACCAGTGATCCTCGGGGGAGCACAGATACGCAGTATTTT. Its translation is CATSDPRGSTDTQYF.

This clonotype was seen a few times. The V gene is TRBV2, the J gene TRBJ2-1; 7 bases fit TRBD2. Looked up from germline, CDR1 is SNHLY and CDR2 is FYNNEI. V was clipped by 5 bases and J by 8 bases; unmatched bases: 15. CDR3 length: 16 residues. The CDR3 region has the DNA TGTGCCAGCAGTTCCCTCTGGGGCGGGAGTACGGATGAGCAGTTCTTC. The encoded protein is CASSSLWGGSTDEQFF.

V usage is TRBV14 and J usage is TRBJ1-3, with D possibly TRBD1 on 5 matching bases. The ends were cut back, 1 base at V and 3 bases at J, with 10 bases in the middle. The CDR3 extends over 15 amino acids. CDR1 is SGHDN and CDR2 is FVKESK in the germline V gene. The CDR3 nucleotides are TGTGCCAGCAGCCAAGGACAGTTCAGTGGAAACACCATATATTTT. Amino acids: CASSQGQFSGNTIYF.

This clonotype was seen a handful of times. J is TRBJ1-1 and V is TRBV5-6; no reliable D call. Trimming removed 5 bases from V and 5 bases from J, with 16 bases in between. The CDR3 extends over 14 amino acids. Germline values: CDR1 SGHDT, CDR2 YYEEEE. The CDR3 DNA is TGTGCCAGCAGTTTCCGGCGGGGTAGGACTGAAGCTTTCTTT. Its translation is CASSFRRGRTEAFF.

This rearrangement joins TRBV2 to TRBJ2-3, with D possibly being TRBD2 (6 bases). V gave up 8 bases and J gave up 0 bases, with 15 bases separating them. The CDR3 runs to 15 residues. Germline V lookup: CDR1 SNHLY, CDR2 FYNNEI. CDR3 sequence: CASAAGLRSTDTQYF. The CDR3 DNA is TGTGCCAGCGCTGCGGGACTGCGGAGCACAGATACGCAGTATTTT.

This clonotype came up a few times. This rearrangement joins TRBV7-2 to TRBJ1-5; 8 positions match TRBD1. The length of the CDR3 is 15 residues. The germline gives CDR1 SGHTA, CDR2 FQGNSA. The ends lost 5 bases at V and 3 bases at J; junction bases unmatched: 6. This CDR3 is CASSQGQAFNQPQHF. In DNA form, the CDR3 reads TGTGCCAGCAGCCAGGGACAGGCTTTCAATCAGCCCCAGCATTTT.